A single T cell receptor beta chain is shown here with its context. Germline V gene lookup returns CDR1 SGHVS and CDR2 FQNEAQ. The CDR3 is 18 residues long. V was trimmed by 1 base and J by 0 bases, leaving 19 bases between them. The data originate from a study of blood T cell repertoires in COVID-19. Source study methods: Scientists estimated how many nucleated cells there were by amplifying reference gene primers. Some clones are missing from TCRdb's copy, which holds only in-frame ones; the method was immunoSEQ multiplex PCR. V and J calls and clone size follow that table, whereas D and trimming were derived from the DNA. The sample consists of about 200,000 clones, approximately 91% of them appearing once.

The clonotype originates from a young man with active or convalescent COVID-19. Sequenced sample: peripheral blood. V is TRBV7-8 and J is TRBJ2-7, with D possibly TRBD2 on 5 matching bases. The CDR3 reads CASSLVAFPPQNSYEQYF. The CDR3 DNA reads TGTGCCAGCAGCTTAGTAGCGTTTCCTCCTCAGAACTCCTACGAGCAGTACTTC.